The source of this T cell receptor (beta chain) is a study of regulatory T cells in long-lasting Graves disease. Looking at the study overall: Newly diagnosed Graves' patients had taken antithyroid drugs under 3 months.

The time point is: newly diagnosed GD, antithyroid drugs for less than 3 months. Making the TCR library involved RNA that had been extracted from PBMCs. Staff took about 9 milliliters of peripheral blood and put it into EDTA tubes. There are many counts of this clonotype. Between the trimmed V and J ends, which lost 4 bases and 2 bases, there was a span of 12 bases. The CDR3 runs to 15 residues. The germline V gene has CDR1 SNHLY and CDR2 FYNNEI. Both iRepertoire HTBI primers and Arm-PCR of CDR3 regions were used to build the TCR beta libraries. TCRdb used MiXCR to reprocess the multiplex PCR reads, holding one entry per CDR3 protein. The table shows approximately 400,000 distinct CDR3 sequences, with 15% to 17% occurring only once.

The sequence was collected from a female donor with Graves disease. V gene TRBV2 combines with J gene TRBJ1-5; no clear D. Here the sequenced sample was peripheral blood mononuclear cells (PBMCs), taken at new diagnosis, from a patient treated with antithyroid drugs. DNA of the CDR3: TGTGCCAGCAGTGTGAACAGTGAAGGCAATCAGCCCCAGCATTTT. Translating it yields CASSVNSEGNQPQHF.